Following are 16 T cell receptor beta chains from one sample sequenced in a study of cytomegalovirus exposure and HLA in healthy donors. Amplification used 60 Vbeta primers and 13 Jbeta primers. Generated by immunoSEQ multiplex PCR, the TCRdb table keeps only in-frame clones and is missing some. There are 90,000 to 120,000 clones in the sample; about 84% occur only once, and approximately 2.1% lies in the top ten. The material sequenced was PBMCs. The receptors stem from a young man in good health and CMV-seronegative.

V is TRBV7-3 and J is TRBJ2-3, with TRBD2 identical over 10 bases. Germline CDR1 and CDR2: SGHTA and FQGTGA. This CDR3 comprises 14 residues. V gave up 4 bases and J gave up 3 bases; unmatched junction bases: 1. This CDR3 reads CASSSAGGTDTQYF. The CDR3 DNA is TGTGCCAGCAGCTCAGCGGGGGGGACAGATACGCAGTATTTT.

This clone has a handful of counts. A read error may produce the germline difference seen at one junction end. The rearrangement links TRBV4-1 to TRBJ2-7; TRBD1 matches at 7 bases. CDR1 and CDR2 from the germline V gene are MGHRA and YSYEKL. There are 15 residues in the CDR3. Here the CDR3 reads CASSQERDSSYEQYF. CDR3 DNA sequence: TGTGCCAGCAGCCAAGAAAGGGACAGCTCCTACGAGCAGTACTTC.

This rearrangement joins TRBV2 to TRBJ2-7, with D perhaps matching TRBD2 (6 bases). Germline CDR1 is SNHLY and CDR2 is FYNNEI. Trimming left V 7 bases short and J 6 bases short, with 22 bases between. The CDR3 is 15 amino acids. Written as DNA, the CDR3 is TGTGCCAGCAATGTACGACGGGGGAGCGCGGGCGAGCAGTACTTC. This codes for CASNVRRGSAGEQYF.

The chain employs TRBV30 and TRBJ2-2, with 15 bases matching TRBD2. The CDR3 contains 17 residues. Germline trimming cut 3 bases from V and 2 bases from J; bases unmatched to any gene: 4. Germline values: CDR1 GTSNPN, CDR2 SVGIG (reference sequence). CDR3 amino acids: CAWREGLAGGNTGELFF. The DNA for the CDR3 is TGTGCCTGGAGAGAGGGACTAGCGGGAGGAAACACCGGGGAGCTGTTTTTT.

This rearrangement joins TRBV19 to TRBJ2-7; D remains unclear. Per germline, CDR1 LNHDA and CDR2 SQIVND (reference sequence). V lost 6 bases and J 3 bases, leaving 12 bases between the germline ends. The CDR3 has 13 amino acids. The CDR3 here is CASSISILYEQYF. In DNA form, the CDR3 reads TGTGCCAGTAGCATATCTATACTCTACGAGCAGTACTTC.

This clone was seen only a few times. This chain uses TRBV29-1 with TRBJ1-2; 11 nucleotides line up with TRBD1. Germline V gene sequence: CDR1 SQVTM, CDR2 ANQGSEA. The trim removed 7 bases at V and 3 bases at J, leaving 10 bases unmatched. The length of the CDR3 is 15 residues. The CDR3, as DNA: TGCAGCGGAGGACAGGGGGCTCTCGGGGACTATGGCTACACCTTC. Encoded protein: CSGGQGALGDYGYTF.

The table lists this clone with a count of one. The gene calls are TRBV9 and TRBJ1-2; tentative D call: TRBD1 (6 bases). The V gene lost 2 bases and the J gene lost 4 bases, with 9 bases spanning the gap. Germline V CDR1 and CDR2: SGDLS, YYNGEE. This CDR3 is 13 amino acids long. The CDR3 region is CASSVQGIYGYTF. CDR3 sequence (DNA): TGTGCCAGCAGCGTTCAGGGGATCTATGGCTACACCTTC.

Turning to this clone: At one boundary the junction diverges from the germline segment, which might be a read error. The V gene is TRBV19, the J gene TRBJ1-2, with unresolved D. The germline V gene has CDR1 LNHDA and CDR2 SQIVND (reference sequence). This CDR3 is 12 amino acids long. The CDR3 region is CASSLRYYGYTF. The DNA for the CDR3 is TGTGCCAGTAGTCTACGATACTACGGCTACACCTTC.

This clone was counted once. The V gene is TRBV29-1, the J gene TRBJ2-7, with TRBD2 as a possible D gene (6 bases). The CDR3 runs to 14 residues. Trimming cost V 1 base and J 6 bases, with 16 bases left between them. The germline CDR1 and CDR2 sequences are SQVTM and ANQGSEA. In nucleotides, the CDR3 is TGCAGCGTTGAAGGGTTCTCCGCGGGACTCGAGCAGTACTTC. It specifies CSVEGFSAGLEQYF.

The chain combines TRBV9 with TRBJ2-7, with 11 bases that match TRBD2. The CDR3 spans 14 residues. J lost 3 bases, V lost 2 bases, and 1 base had no gene match. Per germline, CDR1 SGDLS and CDR2 YYNGEE. The CDR3 DNA follows: TGTGCCAGCAGCGTGACTAGCGGGGACTACGAGCAGTACTTC. The encoded protein is CASSVTSGDYEQYF.

The V gene is TRBV5-5, the J gene TRBJ2-5, with 7 bases identical to TRBD1. The ends lost 5 bases at V and 5 bases at J; junction bases unmatched: 6. The V gene's germline CDR1 is SGHKS and CDR2 YYEKEE (reference sequence). This CDR3 has 13 residues. CDR3 in DNA: TGTGCCAGCAGGGAACAGGGGACGGAGACCCAGTACTTC. Translating it yields CASREQGTETQYF. The full variable domain, in which reference TRBV5-5 and TRBJ2-5 provide the parts outside the CDR3, is DAGVTQSPTHLIKTRGQQVTLRCSPISGHKSVSWYQQVLGQGPQFIFQYYEKEERGRGNFPDRFSARQFPNYSSELNVNALLLGDSALYLCASREQGTETQYFGPGTRLLVL.

This chain links TRBV28 with TRBJ1-1; D gene uncertain. Trimming took off 8 bases at V and 1 base at J, with 5 bases between the two ends. The CDR3 is 11 amino acids. The germline gives CDR1 MDHEN, CDR2 SYDVKM. DNA for the CDR3: TGTGCCAGCGAGAAGAACACTGAAGCTTTCTTT. It codes for CASEKNTEAFF.

J is TRBJ1-1 and V is TRBV19; D is possibly TRBD1 (5 bases). V gave up 5 bases and J gave up 4 bases, with 20 bases separating them. The germline V gene has CDR1 LNHDA and CDR2 SQIVND (reference sequence). This CDR3 has 16 residues. CDR3 sequence reads: CASSSSRQGIGTEAFF. Written as DNA, the CDR3 is TGTGCCAGTAGTTCAAGCCGGCAGGGAATAGGCACTGAAGCTTTCTTT. The full variable domain, its missing parts supplied by reference TRBV19 and TRBJ1-1, is DGGITQSPKYLFRKEGQNVTLSCEQNLNHDAMYWYRQDPGQGLRLIYYSQIVNDFQKGDIAEGYSVSREKKESFPLTVTSAQKNPTAFYLCASSSSRQGIGTEAFFGQGTRLTVV.

CDR3 region: CASSYMTGPNEQYF. CDR3 nucleotides: TGTGCCAGCAGTTACATGACAGGTCCCAACGAGCAGTACTTC. The chain is built from TRBV6-6 and TRBJ2-7, with D perhaps TRBD1 (6 bases). Germline CDR1 MNHNY, CDR2 SVGAGI (reference sequence). Trimming shortened V by 2 bases and J by 5 bases, and 13 bases separated the two germline ends. The CDR3 length is 14 residues.

The rearrangement joins TRBV4-1 to TRBJ2-1; TRBD2 aligns across 10 bases. The CDR3 consists of 16 residues. In germline, CDR1 is MGHRA, CDR2 YSYEKL. V gave up 5 bases and J gave up 4 bases; unmatched junction bases: 8. CDR3 sequence: CASSTAGTSVYNEQFF. The DNA for the CDR3 is TGCGCCAGCAGCACAGCCGGGACTAGCGTATACAATGAGCAGTTCTTC.

Only a few counts were recorded for this clone. The chain employs TRBV13 and TRBJ1-5; 9 nucleotides match TRBD1. The CDR3 is 18 residues long. Germline-derived CDR1 and CDR2 are PRHDT and FYEKMQ (reference sequence). Losses at the gene ends were 5 bases for V and 0 bases for J; bases not matched to a gene: 11. Here the CDR3 reads CASSDSAGTGPSNQPQHF. CDR3 coding DNA: TGTGCCAGCAGCGACAGTGCAGGGACAGGGCCTAGCAATCAGCCCCAGCATTTT.